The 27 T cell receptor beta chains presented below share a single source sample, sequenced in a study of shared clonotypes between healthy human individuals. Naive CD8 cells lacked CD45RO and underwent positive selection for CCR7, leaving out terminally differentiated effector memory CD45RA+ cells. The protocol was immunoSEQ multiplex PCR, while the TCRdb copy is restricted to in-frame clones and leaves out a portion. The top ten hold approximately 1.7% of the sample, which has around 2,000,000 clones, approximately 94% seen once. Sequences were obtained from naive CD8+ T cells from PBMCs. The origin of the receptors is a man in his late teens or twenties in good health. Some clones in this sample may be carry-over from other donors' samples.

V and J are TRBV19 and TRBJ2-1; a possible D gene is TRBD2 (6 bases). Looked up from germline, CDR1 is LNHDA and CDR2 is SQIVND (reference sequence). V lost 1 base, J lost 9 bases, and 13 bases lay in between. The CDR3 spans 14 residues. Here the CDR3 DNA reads TGTGCCAGTAGTATAGTTTGGGGACTTTTTGAGCAGTTCTTC. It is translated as CASSIVWGLFEQFF.

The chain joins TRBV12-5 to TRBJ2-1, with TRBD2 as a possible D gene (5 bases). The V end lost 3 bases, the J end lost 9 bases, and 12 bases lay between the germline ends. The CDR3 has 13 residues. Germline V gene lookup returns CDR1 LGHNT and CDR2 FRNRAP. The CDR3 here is CASGLTLVGEQFF. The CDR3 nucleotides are TGTGCTAGTGGTTTAACACTAGTCGGTGAGCAGTTCTTC.

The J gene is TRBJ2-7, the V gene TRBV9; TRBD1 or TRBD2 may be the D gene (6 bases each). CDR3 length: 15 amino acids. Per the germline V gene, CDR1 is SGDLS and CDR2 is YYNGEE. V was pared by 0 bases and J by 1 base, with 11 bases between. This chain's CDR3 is CASSVAAGQSYEQYF. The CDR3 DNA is TGTGCCAGCAGCGTAGCTGCGGGACAATCCTACGAGCAGTACTTC.

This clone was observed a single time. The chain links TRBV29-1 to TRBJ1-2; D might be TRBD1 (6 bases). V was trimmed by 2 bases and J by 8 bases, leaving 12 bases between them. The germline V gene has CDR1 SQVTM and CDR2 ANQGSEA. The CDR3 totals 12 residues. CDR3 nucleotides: TGCAGCGTTGAACGCAGGGGTGGGGGCTACACCTTC. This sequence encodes CSVERRGGGYTF.

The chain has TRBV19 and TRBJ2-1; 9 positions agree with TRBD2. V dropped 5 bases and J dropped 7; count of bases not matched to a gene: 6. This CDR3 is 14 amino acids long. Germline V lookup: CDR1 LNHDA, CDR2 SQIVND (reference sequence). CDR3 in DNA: TGTGCCAGTAGTGAAGGACTAGCGATAAATGAGCAGTTCTTC. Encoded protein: CASSEGLAINEQFF.

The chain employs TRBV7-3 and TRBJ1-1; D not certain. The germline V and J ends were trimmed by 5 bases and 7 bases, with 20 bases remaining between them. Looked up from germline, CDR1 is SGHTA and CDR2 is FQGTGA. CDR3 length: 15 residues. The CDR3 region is CASSPFDTGPSEAFF. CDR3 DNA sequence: TGTGCCAGCAGCCCCTTCGATACGGGTCCGAGTGAAGCTTTCTTT.

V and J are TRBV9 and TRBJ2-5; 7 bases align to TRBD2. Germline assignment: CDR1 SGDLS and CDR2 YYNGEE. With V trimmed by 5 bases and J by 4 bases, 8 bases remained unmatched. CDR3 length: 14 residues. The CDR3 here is CASSTVGRGETQYF. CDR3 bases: TGTGCCAGCAGTACTGTGGGGAGGGGAGAGACCCAGTACTTC.

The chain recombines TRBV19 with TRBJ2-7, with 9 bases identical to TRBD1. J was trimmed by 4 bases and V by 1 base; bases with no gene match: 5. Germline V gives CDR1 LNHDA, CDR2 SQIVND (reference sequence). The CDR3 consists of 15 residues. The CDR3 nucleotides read TGTGCCAGTAGTATAGGGGACAGGGCAGCTTACGAGCAGTACTTC. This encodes CASSIGDRAAYEQYF.

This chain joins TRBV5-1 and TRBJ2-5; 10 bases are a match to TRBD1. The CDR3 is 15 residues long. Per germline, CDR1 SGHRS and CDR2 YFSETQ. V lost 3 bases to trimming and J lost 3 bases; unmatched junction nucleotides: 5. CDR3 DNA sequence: TGCGCCAGCAGCTACGTTGGGACAGGGGAAGAGACCCAGTACTTC. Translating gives CASSYVGTGEETQYF.

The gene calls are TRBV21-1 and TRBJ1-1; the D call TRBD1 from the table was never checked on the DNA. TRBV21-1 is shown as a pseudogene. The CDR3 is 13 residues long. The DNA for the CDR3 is TGTGCCAGCAGCGGCCCACAGGGAGAGGGAGCTTTCTTT. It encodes CASSGPQGEGAFF.

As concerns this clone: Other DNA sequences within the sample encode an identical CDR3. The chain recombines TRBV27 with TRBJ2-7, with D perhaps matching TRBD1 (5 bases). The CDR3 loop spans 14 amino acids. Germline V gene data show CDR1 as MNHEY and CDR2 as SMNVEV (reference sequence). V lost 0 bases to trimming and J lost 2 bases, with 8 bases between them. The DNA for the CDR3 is TGTGCCAGCAGTTTATCAGGGGCCCCCTACGAGCAGTACTTC. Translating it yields CASSLSGAPYEQYF.

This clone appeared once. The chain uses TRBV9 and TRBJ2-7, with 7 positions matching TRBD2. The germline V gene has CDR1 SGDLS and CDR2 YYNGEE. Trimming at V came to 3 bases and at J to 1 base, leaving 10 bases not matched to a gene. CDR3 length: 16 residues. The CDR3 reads CASSGGSGGRSYEQYF. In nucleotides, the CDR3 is TGTGCCAGCAGCGGGGGGAGCGGCGGGAGATCCTACGAGCAGTACTTC.

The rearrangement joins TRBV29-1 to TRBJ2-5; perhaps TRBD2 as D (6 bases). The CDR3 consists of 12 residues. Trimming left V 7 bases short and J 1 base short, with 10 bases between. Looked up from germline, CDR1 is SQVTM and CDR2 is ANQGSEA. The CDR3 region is CSARDGQETQYF. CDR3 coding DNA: TGCAGCGCGCGGGATGGCCAAGAGACCCAGTACTTC. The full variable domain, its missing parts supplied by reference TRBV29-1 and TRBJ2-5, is SAVISQKPSRDICQRGTSLTIQCQVDSQVTMMFWYRQQPGQSLTLIATANQGSEATYESGFVIDKFPISRPNLTFSTLTVSNMSPEDSSIYLCSARDGQETQYFGPGTRLLVL.

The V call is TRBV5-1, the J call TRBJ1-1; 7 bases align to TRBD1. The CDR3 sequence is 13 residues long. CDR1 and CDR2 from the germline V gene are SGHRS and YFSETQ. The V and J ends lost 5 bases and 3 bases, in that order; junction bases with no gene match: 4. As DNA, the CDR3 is TGCGCCAGCAGGGCAACAGGGGACACTGAAGCTTTCTTT. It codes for CASRATGDTEAFF.

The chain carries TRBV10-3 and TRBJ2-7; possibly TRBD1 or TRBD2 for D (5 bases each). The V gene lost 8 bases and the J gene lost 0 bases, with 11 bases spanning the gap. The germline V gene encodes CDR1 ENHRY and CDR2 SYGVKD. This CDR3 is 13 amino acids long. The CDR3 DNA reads TGTGCCATCCGGGACCAGAGCTCCTACGAGCAGTACTTC. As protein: CAIRDQSSYEQYF.

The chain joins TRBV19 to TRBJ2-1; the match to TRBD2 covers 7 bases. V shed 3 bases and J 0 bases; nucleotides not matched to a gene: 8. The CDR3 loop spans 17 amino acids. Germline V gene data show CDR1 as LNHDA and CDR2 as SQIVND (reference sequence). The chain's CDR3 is CASSMPSLASSYNEQFF. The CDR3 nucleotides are TGTGCCAGTAGTATGCCCTCACTAGCGAGCTCCTACAATGAGCAGTTCTTC. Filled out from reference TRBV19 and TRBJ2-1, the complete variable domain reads DGGITQSPKYLFRKEGQNVTLSCEQNLNHDAMYWYRQDPGQGLRLIYYSQIVNDFQKGDIAEGYSVSREKKESFPLTVTSAQKNPTAFYLCASSMPSLASSYNEQFFGPGTRLTVL.

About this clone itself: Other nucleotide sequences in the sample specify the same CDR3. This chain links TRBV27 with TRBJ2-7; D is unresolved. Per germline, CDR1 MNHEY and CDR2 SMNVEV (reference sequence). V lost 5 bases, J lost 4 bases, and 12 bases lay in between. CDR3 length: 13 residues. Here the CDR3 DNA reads TGTGCCAGCAGTCCGCGGAGACCGTACGAGCAGTACTTC. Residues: CASSPRRPYEQYF.

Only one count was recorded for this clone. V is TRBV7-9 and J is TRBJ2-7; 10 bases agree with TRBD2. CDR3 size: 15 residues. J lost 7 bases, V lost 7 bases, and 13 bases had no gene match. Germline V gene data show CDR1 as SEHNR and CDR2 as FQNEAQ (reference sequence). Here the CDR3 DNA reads TGTGCCAGCACCTCTCCGAGCGGGAGGGATGGGGAGCAGTACTTC. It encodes CASTSPSGRDGEQYF.

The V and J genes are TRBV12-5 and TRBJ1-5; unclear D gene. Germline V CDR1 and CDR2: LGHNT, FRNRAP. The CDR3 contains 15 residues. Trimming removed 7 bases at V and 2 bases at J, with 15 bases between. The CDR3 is CASASGETGNQPQHF. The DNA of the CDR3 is TGTGCTAGTGCCTCGGGCGAAACGGGCAATCAGCCCCAGCATTTT.

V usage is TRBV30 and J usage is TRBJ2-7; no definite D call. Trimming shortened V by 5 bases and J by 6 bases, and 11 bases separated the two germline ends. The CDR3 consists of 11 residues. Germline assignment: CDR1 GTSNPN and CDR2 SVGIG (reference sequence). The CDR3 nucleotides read TGTGCCTGGGGATTAGTATCCGAGCAGTACTTC. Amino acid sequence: CAWGLVSEQYF.

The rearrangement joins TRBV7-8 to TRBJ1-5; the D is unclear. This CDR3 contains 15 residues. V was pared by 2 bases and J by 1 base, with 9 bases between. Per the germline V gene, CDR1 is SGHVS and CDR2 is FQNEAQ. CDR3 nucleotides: TGTGCCAGCAGCTTATCCCGGGCAAGCAATCAGCCCCAGCATTTT. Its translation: CASSLSRASNQPQHF.

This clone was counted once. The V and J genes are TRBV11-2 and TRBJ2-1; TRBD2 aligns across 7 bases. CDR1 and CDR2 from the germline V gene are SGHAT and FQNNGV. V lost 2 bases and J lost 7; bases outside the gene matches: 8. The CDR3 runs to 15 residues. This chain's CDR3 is CASSLSAGVMNEQFF. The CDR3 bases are TGTGCCAGCAGCTTATCGGCGGGAGTGATGAATGAGCAGTTCTTC.

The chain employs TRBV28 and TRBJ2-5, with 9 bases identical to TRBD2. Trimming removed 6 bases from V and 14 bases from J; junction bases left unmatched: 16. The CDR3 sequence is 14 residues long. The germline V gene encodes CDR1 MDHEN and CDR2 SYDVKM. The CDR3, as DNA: TGTGCCAGCAGCCCTCTAGCGGGAATCCCAAATTATTACTTC. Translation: CASSPLAGIPNYYF.

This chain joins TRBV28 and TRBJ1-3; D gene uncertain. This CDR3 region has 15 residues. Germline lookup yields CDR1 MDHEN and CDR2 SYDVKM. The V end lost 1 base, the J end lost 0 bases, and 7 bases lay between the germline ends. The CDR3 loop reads CASSLSAGSGNTIYF. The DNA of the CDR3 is TGTGCCAGCAGTTTATCGGCGGGCTCTGGAAACACCATATATTTT.

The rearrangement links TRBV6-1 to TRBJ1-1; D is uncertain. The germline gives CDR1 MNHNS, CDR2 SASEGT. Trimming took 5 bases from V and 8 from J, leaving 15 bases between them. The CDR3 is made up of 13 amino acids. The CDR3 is CASSPSFDLEAFF. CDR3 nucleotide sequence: TGTGCCAGCAGTCCCTCCTTCGACTTGGAAGCTTTCTTT.

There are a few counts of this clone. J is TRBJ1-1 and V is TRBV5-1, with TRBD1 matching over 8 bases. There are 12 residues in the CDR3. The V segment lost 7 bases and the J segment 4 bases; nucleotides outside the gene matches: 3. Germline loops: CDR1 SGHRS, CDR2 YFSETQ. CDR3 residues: CASGQGITEAFF. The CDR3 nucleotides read TGCGCCAGCGGACAGGGAATCACTGAAGCTTTCTTT. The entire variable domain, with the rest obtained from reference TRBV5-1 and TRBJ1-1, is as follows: KAGVTQTPRYLIKTRGQQVTLSCSPISGHRSVSWYQQTPGQGLQFLFEYFSETQRNKGNFPGRFSGRQFSNSRSEMNVSTLELGDSALYLCASGQGITEAFFGQGTRLTVV.

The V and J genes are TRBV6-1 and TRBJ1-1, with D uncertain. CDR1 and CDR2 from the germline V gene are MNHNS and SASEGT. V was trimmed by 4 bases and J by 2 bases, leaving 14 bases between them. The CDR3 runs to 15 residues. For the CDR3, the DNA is TGTGCCAGCAGTGTAGAACCCGGCCTTAACACTGAAGCTTTCTTT. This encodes CASSVEPGLNTEAFF.